The 15 T cell receptor beta chains below all came from one sample that was sequenced in a study of cytomegalovirus exposure and HLA in healthy donors. Sequenced by immunoSEQ multiplex PCR; TCRdb stores in-frame clones only, minus some. Of 200,000 or so clones in the sample, over 75% were seen once. Sample: PBMCs. These receptors were taken from a woman younger than 35 in good health and CMV-seropositive.

The rearrangement uses TRBV15 and TRBJ2-7; TRBD2 might be the D (6 bases). The V gene's germline CDR1 is LNHNV and CDR2 YYDKDF (reference sequence). The germline V and J ends were trimmed by 1 base and 2 bases, with 12 bases remaining between them. The CDR3 spans 15 residues. CDR3 nucleotide sequence: TGTGCCACCAGCAGAGGGCTAGCGCCTACCTACGAGCAGTACTTC. Translation: CATSRGLAPTYEQYF.

The chain has TRBV4-1 and TRBJ2-5; no definite D call. Germline-derived CDR1 and CDR2 are MGHRA and YSYEKL. The V gene lost 0 bases and the J gene lost 0 bases, with 5 bases spanning the gap. This CDR3 has 14 amino acids. CDR3 sequence: CASSQDRDQETQYF. Here the CDR3 DNA reads TGCGCCAGCAGCCAAGATCGAGACCAAGAGACCCAGTACTTC.

This clone was seen just once. The rearrangement uses TRBV2 and TRBJ2-7; the match to TRBD2 covers 11 bases. The V gene's germline CDR1 is SNHLY and CDR2 FYNNEI. The CDR3 has 19 amino acids. The J segment lost 2 bases and the V segment lost 4 bases, leaving 16 bases of the junction unmatched. The CDR3 sequence: CASSVPLHPGLAEPYEQYF. The CDR3, as DNA: TGTGCCAGCAGTGTCCCGCTCCACCCGGGACTAGCGGAACCCTACGAGCAGTACTTC. Variable domain in full (rest from reference TRBV2 and TRBJ2-7): EPEVTQTPSHQVTQMGQEVILRCVPISNHLYFYWYRQILGQKVEFLVSFYNNEISEKSEIFDDQFSVERPDGSNFTLKIRSTKLEDSAMYFCASSVPLHPGLAEPYEQYFGPGTRLTVT.

V and J are TRBV30 and TRBJ2-7; 13 nucleotides match TRBD2. Germline lookup yields CDR1 GTSNPN and CDR2 SVGIG (reference sequence). The V gene end was trimmed by 8 bases and the J gene end by 0 bases; junction bases not matched to a gene: 13. CDR3 length: 17 amino acids. CDR3 sequence: CATHGLTSGGSSYEQYF. DNA for the CDR3: TGTGCCACACACGGATTGACTAGCGGGGGGAGCTCCTACGAGCAGTACTTC.

The rearrangement uses TRBV9 and TRBJ2-7, with D perhaps TRBD2 (6 bases). The germline V gene encodes CDR1 SGDLS and CDR2 YYNGEE. CDR3 length equals 15 residues. Trimming took off 0 bases at V and 3 bases at J, with 13 bases between the two ends. Here the CDR3 DNA reads TGTGCCAGCAGCGTAGGCGGGAACGCAGACTACGAGCAGTACTTC. Translation gives CASSVGGNADYEQYF.

This clone occurred once. The chain joins TRBV7-6 to TRBJ2-3, with 10 nucleotides matching TRBD2. The CDR3 spans 17 residues. The J segment lost 4 bases and the V segment lost 0 bases, leaving 7 bases of the junction unmatched. CDR1 is SGHVS and CDR2 is FNYEAQ in the germline V gene. The chain's CDR3 is CASSLAQASGSSDTQYF. In DNA, the CDR3 is TGTGCCAGCAGCTTAGCGCAGGCTAGCGGGAGTTCAGATACGCAGTATTTT.

The rearrangement links TRBV28 to TRBJ2-7, with 7 bases identical to TRBD1. The V gene end was trimmed by 7 bases and the J gene end by 6 bases; junction bases not matched to a gene: 15. Germline values: CDR1 MDHEN, CDR2 SYDVKM. The CDR3 has 15 amino acids. The CDR3 region is CASTPETGRSLEQYF. As DNA, the CDR3 is TGTGCCAGCACCCCCGAGACAGGGAGATCCCTCGAGCAGTACTTC.

V is TRBV4-1 and J is TRBJ2-7, with no clear D. Germline V CDR1 and CDR2: MGHRA, YSYEKL. This CDR3 spans 13 amino acids. V was trimmed by 1 base and J by 2 bases, leaving 6 bases between them. For the CDR3, the DNA is TGCGCCAGCAGCCAAGCTTCGGCCTACGAGCAGTACTTC. Translation: CASSQASAYEQYF.

This clone was seen once. The rearrangement uses TRBV6-5 and TRBJ2-1, with a weak D call TRBD1 (5 bases). Per germline, CDR1 MNHEY and CDR2 SVGAGI. Trimming pared 0 bases from V and 4 bases from J, leaving 13 bases between. CDR3 length: 16 residues. CDR3 in DNA: TGTGCCAGCAGTTACTCTTCTGGGGCGCTTTACAATGAGCAGTTCTTC. This sequence encodes CASSYSSGALYNEQFF.

The V call is TRBV6-5, the J call TRBJ2-7; the D gene is possibly TRBD2 (5 bases). V dropped 0 bases and J dropped 2 bases, with 5 bases sitting between them. The germline V gene encodes CDR1 MNHEY and CDR2 SVGAGI. This CDR3 comprises 13 residues. CDR3 nucleotides: TGTGCCAGCAGTTACTCGACTACCTACGAGCAGTACTTC. It yields the protein CASSYSTTYEQYF.

This clone has just one count. This chain uses TRBV27 with TRBJ1-1; 7 bases agree with TRBD1. This CDR3 has 13 residues. Germline assignment: CDR1 MNHEY and CDR2 SMNVEV (reference sequence). V shed 6 bases and J 5 bases; nucleotides not matched to a gene: 6. CDR3 DNA: TGTGCCAGCAGGCAACAGGGGAGGACTGAAGCTTTCTTT. This codes for CASRQQGRTEAFF.

The V gene is TRBV2, the J gene TRBJ2-1, with TRBD2 identical over 10 bases. The CDR3 runs to 11 residues. In germline, CDR1 is SNHLY, CDR2 FYNNEI. V gave up 10 bases and J gave up 9 bases; unmatched junction bases: 3. CDR3 residues: CAILAGAEQFF. The CDR3 DNA follows: TGTGCCATCCTAGCGGGAGCTGAGCAGTTCTTC.

The rearrangement links TRBV2 to TRBJ2-3; 11 positions agree with TRBD2. Trimming removed 6 bases from V and 4 bases from J; junction bases left unmatched: 9. Germline-derived CDR1 and CDR2 are SNHLY and FYNNEI. The CDR3 runs 16 residues. CDR3 in amino acids: CASSSELAGVPDTQYF. The DNA for the CDR3 is TGTGCCAGCAGCTCCGAACTAGCGGGAGTTCCAGATACGCAGTATTTT.

This sequence joins TRBV10-2 and TRBJ2-1; possible D gene TRBD1, 5 bases. The V end lost 0 bases, the J end lost 0 bases, and 9 bases lay between the germline ends. The germline V gene has CDR1 WSHSY and CDR2 SAAADI. The CDR3 sequence is 16 residues long. The CDR3 loop is CASSESGQSSYNEQFF. The CDR3, as DNA: TGCGCCAGCAGTGAGTCGGGGCAGAGCTCCTACAATGAGCAGTTCTTC.

The chain uses TRBV4-1 and TRBJ1-3, with TRBD1 as a possible D gene (5 bases). CDR3 length: 14 amino acids. Germline values: CDR1 MGHRA, CDR2 YSYEKL. With 4 bases removed from V and 3 bases from J, the gap between germline ends came to 10 bases. Here the CDR3 DNA reads TGCGCCAGCAGCCTTGGGGCCGTTGGAAACACCATATATTTT. Translated, it gives CASSLGAVGNTIYF.